This is a list of T cell receptor beta chains from one sample in a study of immune evolution from preneoplasia to lung adenocarcinoma. The table came from immunoSEQ multiplex PCR; TCRdb's copy has only in-frame clones and leaves some out. Counted here are 6,500 to 7,500 clones, roughly three quarters occurring once; the ten biggest clones make up 2.5% to 3%. The sequenced sample consisted of FFPE invasive lung adenocarcinoma tissue. The receptors stem from a person aged 40 to 49 with lung adenocarcinoma. The CDR3 runs from the conserved cysteine through the conserved F or W. A D gene is named only where the DNA matches it firmly. Rows give clone size only sometimes, using once, few, many, or a class for an expanded clone.

abundance | j_gene | v_gene | d_gene | CDR3aa | CDR3nt
NA | TRBJ1-2 | TRBV15 | NA | CATSRDGVLGNYGYTF | TGTGCCACCAGCAGAGATGGGGTTCTAGGGAACTATGGCTACACCTTC
NA | TRBJ1-1 | TRBV5-1 | NA | CASSSFGGRGTEAFF | TGCGCCAGCAGCTCTTTTGGGGGGCGAGGTACTGAAGCTTTCTTT
once | TRBJ1-1 | TRBV2 | NA | CASSEFRGGNTEAFF | TGTGCCAGCAGTGAATTCAGGGGTGGGAACACTGAAGCTTTCTTT
NA | TRBJ2-1 | TRBV7-2 | NA | CASSPTGVSYNEQFF | TGTGCCAGCAGCCCCACGGGGGTCTCATACAATGAGCAGTTCTTC
NA | TRBJ1-2 | TRBV4-3 | TRBD1 | CASSRADRQGADGYTF | TGCGCCAGCAGCCGGGCCGACCGACAGGGGGCCGATGGCTACACCTTC
NA | TRBJ1-2 | TRBV6-5 | NA | CASRAGNYGYTF | TGTGCCAGCAGGGCCGGTAACTATGGCTACACCTTC
NA | TRBJ2-5 | TRBV4-1 | TRBD1 | CASSRGSGGREETQYF | TGCGCCAGCAGCCGGGGGTCAGGGGGCAGGGAAGAGACCCAGTACTTC
large | TRBJ1-2 | TRBV6-1 | TRBD1 | CASNPTGGAYGGYTF | TGTGCCAGCAATCCGACAGGGGGCGCTTATGGTGGCTACACCTTC
NA | TRBJ1-5 | TRBV19 | TRBD1 | CASSTTGGGQPQHF | TGTGCCAGTAGTACGACAGGGGGCGGTCAGCCCCAGCATTTT
NA | TRBJ1-2 | TRBV7-9 | NA | CASSSIGHRSPINYGYTF | TGTGCCAGCAGCTCAATTGGGCATCGATCACCAATTAACTATGGCTACACCTTC
NA | TRBJ1-2 | TRBV11-2 | NA | CASSPTPGADDTF | TGTGCCAGCAGCCCGACACCGGGGGCAGATGACACCTTC
few | TRBJ1-3 | TRBV10-3 | NA | CAISEKQVLRDRGNTIYF | TGTGCCATCAGTGAAAAACAGGTCCTAAGGGATCGAGGAAACACCATATATTTT
NA | TRBJ1-1 | TRBV5-4 | NA | CASSPQGSWNTEAFF | TGTGCCAGCAGCCCTCAGGGTAGCTGGAACACTGAAGCTTTCTTT
NA | TRBJ2-7 | TRBV9 | NA | CASSVDGADRRYF | TGTGCCAGCAGCGTAGATGGGGCAGACCGACGGTACTTC
few | TRBJ1-2 | TRBV6-5 | NA | CASSGGVYGYTF | TGTGCCAGCAGTGGGGGGGTCTATGGCTACACCTTC
NA | TRBJ2-2 | TRBV5-1 | TRBD1 | CASSLTGGGTGELFF | TGCGCCAGCAGCTTGACAGGGGGTGGCACCGGGGAGCTGTTTTTT
NA | TRBJ2-7 | TRBV30 | TRBD1 | CAWIRTGGAEQYF | TGTGCCTGGATAAGGACAGGGGGGGCCGAGCAGTACTTC
NA | TRBJ2-7 | TRBV7-9 | NA | CASSLGQNEQYF | TGTGCCAGCAGCCTAGGACAGAACGAGCAGTACTTC
few | TRBJ1-5 | TRBV28 | NA | CASSLMAGGQPQHF | TGTGCCAGCAGTTTAATGGCGGGCGGTCAGCCCCAGCATTTT
NA | TRBJ1-1 | TRBV19 | NA | CASRTLPGPEAFF | TGTGCCAGTCGGACCCTCCCCGGCCCTGAAGCTTTCTTT
NA | TRBJ1-3 | TRBV30 | TRBD1 | CAGDRGSGNTIYF | TGTGCCGGCGACAGGGGATCTGGAAACACCATATATTTT
NA | TRBJ2-1 | TRBV6-5 | NA | CASSPGNSYNEQFF | TGTGCCAGCAGTCCAGGGAACTCCTACAATGAGCAGTTCTTC
NA | TRBJ2-1 | TRBV7-9 | TRBD2 | CASSLVGSGFSYNEQFF | TGTGCCAGCAGCTTAGTGGGTAGCGGGTTCTCCTACAATGAGCAGTTCTTC
NA | TRBJ1-2 | TRBV11-3 | NA | CASSPRDNRRGRYGYTF | TGTGCCAGCAGCCCACGGGACAATCGCCGGGGGAGGTATGGCTACACCTTC
few | TRBJ1-2 | TRBV6-1 | TRBD1 | CASTRGRDYGYTF | TGTGCCAGCACAAGGGGGCGCGACTATGGCTACACCTTC
few | TRBJ2-1 | TRBV7-2 | TRBD2 | CASSSIPGSGGYNEQFF | TGTGCCAGCAGCTCCATACCAGGTAGCGGGGGGTACAATGAGCAGTTCTTC
NA | TRBJ2-7 | TRBV27 | TRBD2 | CASSFGGGEQYF | TGTGCCAGCAGTTTTGGGGGAGGGGAGCAGTACTTC
once | TRBJ2-2 | TRBV6-1 | NA | CATFWGGNTGELFF | TGTGCCACCTTTTGGGGCGGTAACACCGGGGAGCTGTTTTTT
NA | TRBJ2-2 | TRBV19 | TRBD1 | CASSRRTGPYTGELFF | TGTGCCAGTAGTAGAAGGACAGGGCCCTACACCGGGGAGCTGTTTTTT
NA | TRBJ2-2 | TRBV2 | TRBD2 | CASSVTSGGELFF | TGTGCCAGCAGTGTAACTAGCGGCGGGGAGCTGTTTTTT
NA | TRBJ2-3 | TRBV27 | TRBD2 | CASSLVGLAGPEDTQYF | TGTGCCAGCAGTTTAGTAGGACTAGCGGGACCTGAAGATACGCAGTATTTT
NA | TRBJ2-1 | TRBV29-1 | TRBD1 | CSVETGVVNEQFF | TGCAGCGTTGAGACAGGGGTCGTCAATGAGCAGTTCTTC
NA | TRBJ2-2 | TRBV28 | NA | CASSSRDLNTGELFF | TGTGCCAGCAGTTCAAGGGACTTGAACACCGGGGAGCTGTTTTTT
NA | TRBJ1-3 | TRBV9 | TRBD1 | CASSTWTGSFPSGNTIYF | TGTGCCAGCAGCACCTGGACAGGTTCATTCCCCTCTGGAAACACCATATATTTT
NA | TRBJ2-3 | TRBV9 | TRBD2 | CASSGVVPGLAGADTQYF | TGTGCCAGCAGCGGCGTGGTGCCGGGACTAGCGGGAGCAGATACGCAGTATTTT
NA | TRBJ1-5 | TRBV9 | NA | CASSVESKIQPQHF | TGTGCCAGCAGCGTAGAGTCAAAAATCCAGCCCCAGCATTTT
NA | TRBJ2-3 | TRBV5-1 | TRBD2 | CASSRLTSGTADTQYF | TGCGCCAGCAGCCGCCTGACTAGCGGGACTGCAGATACGCAGTATTTT
NA | TRBJ1-1 | TRBV13 | NA | CASRYGVNTEAFF | TGTGCCAGCAGGTACGGGGTGAACACTGAAGCTTTCTTT
NA | TRBJ1-2 | TRBV5-1 | TRBD1 | CASNPGGGGQVVGYTF | TGCGCCAGCAACCCAGGAGGGGGCGGCCAGGTTGTTGGCTACACCTTC
NA | TRBJ2-7 | TRBV4-3 | TRBD1 | CASSQDFRTGSYEQYF | TGCGCCAGCAGCCAAGATTTTCGGACAGGGTCCTACGAGCAGTACTTC
few | TRBJ1-2 | TRBV6-5 | NA | CASSSYGGGGYTF | TGTGCCAGCAGTTCATACGGGGGCGGTGGCTACACCTTC
NA | TRBJ2-2 | TRBV18 | TRBD1 | CASSPPPGQYTGELFF | TGTGCCAGCTCACCACCCCCGGGACAGTACACCGGGGAGCTGTTTTTT
NA | TRBJ1-1 | TRBV7-9 | NA | CASSKEMNTEAFF | TGTGCCAGCTCTAAGGAGATGAACACTGAAGCTTTCTTT
NA | TRBJ1-1 | TRBV19 | TRBD1 | CASQGVARTEAFF | TGTGCCTCACAGGGGGTAGCCAGGACTGAAGCTTTCTTT
NA | TRBJ1-2 | TRBV5-1 | TRBD1 | CASSPGTGAKSYTF | TGCGCCAGCAGCCCCGGGACAGGTGCTAAGAGCTACACCTTC
NA | TRBJ2-7 | TRBV4-3 | NA | CASSQDSEMTYEQYF | TGCGCCAGCAGCCAAGATTCGGAAATGACCTACGAGCAGTACTTC